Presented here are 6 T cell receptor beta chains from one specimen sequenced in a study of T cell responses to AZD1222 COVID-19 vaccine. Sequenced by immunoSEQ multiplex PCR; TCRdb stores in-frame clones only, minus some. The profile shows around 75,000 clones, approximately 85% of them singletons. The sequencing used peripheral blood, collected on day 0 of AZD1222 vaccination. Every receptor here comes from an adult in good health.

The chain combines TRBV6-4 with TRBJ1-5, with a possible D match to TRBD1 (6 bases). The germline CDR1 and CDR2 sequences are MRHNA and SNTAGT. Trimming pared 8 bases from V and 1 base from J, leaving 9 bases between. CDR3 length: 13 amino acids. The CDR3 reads CASSRGSNQPQHF. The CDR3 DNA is TGTGCCAGCTCAAGGGGGAGCAATCAGCCCCAGCATTTT.

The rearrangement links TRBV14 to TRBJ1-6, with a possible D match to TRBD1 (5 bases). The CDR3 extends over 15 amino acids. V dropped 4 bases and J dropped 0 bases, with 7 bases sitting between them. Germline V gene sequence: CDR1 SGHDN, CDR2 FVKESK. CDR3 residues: CASSRGGSYNSPLHF. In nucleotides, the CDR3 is TGTGCCAGCAGCCGTGGGGGCTCCTATAATTCACCCCTCCACTTT. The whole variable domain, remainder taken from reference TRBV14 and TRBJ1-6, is EAGVTQFPSHSVIEKGQTVTLRCDPISGHDNLYWYRRVMGKEIKFLLHFVKESKQDESGMPNNRFLAERTGGTYSTLKVQPAELEDSGVYFCASSRGGSYNSPLHFGNGTRLTVT.

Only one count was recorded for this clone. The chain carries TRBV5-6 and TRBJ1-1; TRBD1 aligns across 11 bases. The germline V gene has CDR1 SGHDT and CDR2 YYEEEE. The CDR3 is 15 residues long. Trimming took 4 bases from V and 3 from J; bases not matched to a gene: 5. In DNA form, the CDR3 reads TGTGCCAGCAGCCCCTTGGGACAGGGGGACACTGAAGCTTTCTTT. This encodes CASSPLGQGDTEAFF.

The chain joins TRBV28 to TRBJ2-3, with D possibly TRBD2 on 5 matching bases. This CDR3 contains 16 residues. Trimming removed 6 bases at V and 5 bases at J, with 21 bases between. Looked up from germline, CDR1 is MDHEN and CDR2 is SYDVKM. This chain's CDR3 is CASSPGWSLEGDTQYF. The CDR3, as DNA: TGTGCCAGCAGCCCCGGTTGGTCACTTGAGGGAGATACGCAGTATTTT.

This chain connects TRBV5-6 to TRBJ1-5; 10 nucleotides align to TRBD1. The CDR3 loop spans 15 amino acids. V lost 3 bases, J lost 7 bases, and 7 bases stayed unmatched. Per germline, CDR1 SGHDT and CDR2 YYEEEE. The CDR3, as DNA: TGTGCCAGCAGCTCGGCCGGGACAGGGGAGCAGCCCCAGCATTTT. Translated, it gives CASSSAGTGEQPQHF.

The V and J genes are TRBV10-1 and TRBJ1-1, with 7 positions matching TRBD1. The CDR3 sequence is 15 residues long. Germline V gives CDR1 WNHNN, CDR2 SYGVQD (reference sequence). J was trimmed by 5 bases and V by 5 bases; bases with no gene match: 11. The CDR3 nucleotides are TGCGCCAGCAGTTATTTCGGAGACAGGGAAACTGAAGCTTTCTTT. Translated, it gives CASSYFGDRETEAFF.